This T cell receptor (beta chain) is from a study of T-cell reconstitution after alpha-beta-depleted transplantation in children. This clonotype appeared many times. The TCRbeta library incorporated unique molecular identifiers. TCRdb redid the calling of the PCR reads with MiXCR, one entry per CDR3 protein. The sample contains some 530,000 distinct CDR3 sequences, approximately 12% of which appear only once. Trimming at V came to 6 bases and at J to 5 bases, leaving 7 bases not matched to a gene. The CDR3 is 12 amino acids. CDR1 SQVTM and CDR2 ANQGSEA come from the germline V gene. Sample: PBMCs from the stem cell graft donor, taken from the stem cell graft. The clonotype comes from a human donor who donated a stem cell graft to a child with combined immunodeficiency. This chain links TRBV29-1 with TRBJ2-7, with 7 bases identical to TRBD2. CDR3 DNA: TGCAGCGTGTTTATAAGCGGGGACGAGCAGTACTTC. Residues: CSVFISGDEQYF.